This TCR beta chain was sequenced during a study of graft-versus-host responses after intestinal transplantation. Measured with immunoSEQ multiplex PCR; TCRdb has only the in-frame clones, and not every one. This repertoire shows more than 70,000 clones, roughly 80% found once; its top ten account for 0.65% to 0.95%. The table lists this clone with a count of one. Its antigen remains unidentified. The CDR3 runs to 17 residues. Losses at the gene ends were 4 bases for V and 7 bases for J; bases not matched to a gene: 12. Looked up from germline, CDR1 is MDHEN and CDR2 is SYDVKM. V is TRBV28 and J is TRBJ2-1, with TRBD1 matching 11 bases. Sequencing used unstimulated CD4+ T cells sorted from spleen or lymph node cells, obtained before intestinal transplant. This clonotype was sampled from a human donor who received an intestinal transplant. CDR3 residues: CASSSMGTGGRRNEQFF. DNA of the CDR3: TGTGCCAGCAGTTCTATGGGGACAGGGGGTAGGAGGAATGAGCAGTTCTTC.